Listed below are T cell receptor beta chains from one sample, sequenced in a study of STAT3 mutations in large granular lymphocyte leukemia. Libraries were prepared by immunoSEQ multiplex PCR; TCRdb keeps only in-frame clonotypes and omits some of them. The table shows several thousand clones, with about two thirds occurring only once. Sequencing was done on a sample of peripheral blood mononuclear cells. The origin of the receptors is a woman aged 40 to 55 with T-cell large granular lymphocyte leukemia. Some clones in this sample may be carry-over from other donors' samples. The CDR3 runs from the conserved cysteine through the conserved F or W. A D gene is named only where the DNA matches it firmly. Clone size is not always given. Where it is, it says once, few, many or a class for expanded clones.

d_gene	v_gene	abundance	j_gene	CDR3nt	CDR3aa
.	TRBV7-8	.	TRBJ1-2	TGTGCCAGCAGCTTACGGTCAGGGTGGGGCTACACCTTC	CASSLRSGWGYTF
.	TRBV18	.	TRBJ1-1	TGTGCCAGCTCACTAATCCCTGTTTTTGTCGGGACCGCGAACACTGAAGCTTTCTTT	CASSLIPVFVGTANTEAFF
TRBD1	TRBV7-9	few	TRBJ2-7	TGTGCCAGCAGCACCCAGACAGGGGGCGAGCAGTACTTC	CASSTQTGGEQYF
.	TRBV4-3	.	TRBJ2-7	TGCGCCAGCAGCCAAGACTCGTCCCATTACGAGCAGTACTTC	CASSQDSSHYEQYF
.	TRBV30	few	TRBJ1-1	TGTGCCTGGAGTACGCCAGGGGAGGGTCACACTGAAGCTTTCTTT	CAWSTPGEGHTEAFF
TRBD1	TRBV7-2	.	TRBJ2-7	TGTGCCAGCAGCCCCCGACAGGGAGTCAACGAGCAGTACTTC	CASSPRQGVNEQYF
TRBD1	TRBV5-6	.	TRBJ1-2	TGTGCCAGCAGCTTGTGGGGACAGGGGGCGTATGGCTACACCTTC	CASSLWGQGAYGYTF
TRBD1	TRBV18	.	TRBJ1-2	TGTGCCAGCTCTCCCGGGAGGGGGCAAGAGGATGGCTACACCTTC	CASSPGRGQEDGYTF
.	TRBV5-1	.	TRBJ1-1	TGCGCCAGCAGCTTGGGGTCGGGGGGGACTGAAGCTTTCTTT	CASSLGSGGTEAFF
.	TRBV18	once	TRBJ2-7	TGTGCCAGCTCACCGAATCGGCGCGAGCAGTACTTC	CASSPNRREQYF
TRBD1	TRBV5-6	.	TRBJ1-2	TGTGCCAGCAGCCCTGGACAGGGGGTGTATGGCTACACCTTC	CASSPGQGVYGYTF
.	TRBV29-1	.	TRBJ1-3	TGCAGCGTTGGAGGCTCTGGAAACACCATATATTTT	CSVGGSGNTIYF
.	TRBV5-6	.	TRBJ2-7	TGTGCCAGCAGCGGGGCGGAATACGAGCAGTACTTC	CASSGAEYEQYF
TRBD1	TRBV4-3	.	TRBJ2-7	TGCGCCAGCAGCCAAGGCCCGACAGGGGGCTACGAGCAGTACTTC	CASSQGPTGGYEQYF
TRBD1	TRBV4-2	.	TRBJ1-5	TGTGCCAGCAGCCAATCGGTGACAGGGGAAGGACAGCCCCAGCATTTT	CASSQSVTGEGQPQHF
.	TRBV7-9	.	TRBJ1-1	TGTGCCAGCAGCTTAGATTTGTGGGGCCCCCAAACGGAAGCTTTCTTT	CASSLDLWGPQTEAFF
TRBD1	TRBV7-9	few	TRBJ1-4	TGTGCCAGCAGCTTGAACAGGGGAAAGAAACTGTTTTTT	CASSLNRGKKLFF
TRBD1	TRBV5-1	.	TRBJ2-7	TGCGCCAGCAGCTATGACAGGGGGCCTTACGAGCAGTACTTC	CASSYDRGPYEQYF
.	TRBV18	.	TRBJ1-4	TGTGCCAGCTCACGGGAGTCCGGTGAAAAACTGTTTTTT	CASSRESGEKLFF
.	TRBV7-9	few	TRBJ2-7	TGTGCCAGCAGCTTAGCATCCGGCCACGGTGGCGAGCAGTACTTC	CASSLASGHGGEQYF
.	TRBV30	.	TRBJ1-5	TGTGCCTGGAGTGTAGACAGCAATCAGCCCCAGCATTTT	CAWSVDSNQPQHF
.	TRBV18	.	TRBJ2-7	TGTGCCAGCTCACCACCAGCAGGGGCGGCCTACGAGCAGTACTTC	CASSPPAGAAYEQYF
.	TRBV7-6	.	TRBJ2-7	TGTGCCAGCAGCTTAGCCGGAAGAACCTACGAGCAGTACTTC	CASSLAGRTYEQYF
TRBD1	TRBV18	once	TRBJ1-6	TGTGCCAGCTCACCAGACAGGGGGCAACCCCTCCACTTT	CASSPDRGQPLHF
.	TRBV7-2	few	TRBJ1-5	TGTGCCAGCAGCTTGTGGAAGGATCAGCCCCAGCATTTT	CASSLWKDQPQHF
TRBD1	TRBV5-1	.	TRBJ1-4	TGCGCCAGCAGCATACAGGGGGGGAATGAAAAACTGTTTTTT	CASSIQGGNEKLFF
.	TRBV28	few	TRBJ2-7	TGTGCCAGCAGCCTTCTTAGAGGGCCCTACGAGCAGTACTTC	CASSLLRGPYEQYF
.	TRBV9	.	TRBJ1-3	TGTGCCAGCAGCGCTCCCACAGGGTCCGGAAACACCATATATTTT	CASSAPTGSGNTIYF
TRBD1	TRBV5-6	.	TRBJ2-7	TGTGCCAGCAGCTTGGTTCAGGGGGCTCAGGAGCAGTACTTC	CASSLVQGAQEQYF
TRBD2	TRBV7-2	.	TRBJ2-7	TGTGCCAGCAGCTTTAGCGGGGATGTGGGTTACGAGCAGTACTTC	CASSFSGDVGYEQYF
.	TRBV6-6	.	TRBJ2-7	TGTGCCAGCAGTTATACGGGTCTGTACGAGCAGTACTTC	CASSYTGLYEQYF
.	TRBV5-4	.	TRBJ2-5	TGTGCCAGCAGCCCCGAGGGCCAAGAGACCCAGTACTTC	CASSPEGQETQYF
.	TRBV7-3	.	TRBJ2-1	TGTGCCAGCAGCTTTTCTGGGTCCGGATATGAGCAGTTCTTC	CASSFSGSGYEQFF
TRBD2	TRBV5-1	few	TRBJ2-7	TGCGCCAGCAGCTTGGCGGGGGGGAACTACGAGCAGTACTTC	CASSLAGGNYEQYF
.	TRBV5-1	.	TRBJ2-5	TGCGCCAGCAGCCCAAATCAAGAGACCCAGTACTTC	CASSPNQETQYF
TRBD1	TRBV18	.	TRBJ1-1	TGTGCCAGCTCACCCATCCAGGGGGGTGGGACTGAAGCTTTCTTT	CASSPIQGGGTEAFF
.	TRBV28	.	TRBJ2-7	TGTGCCAGCATGCCCGGACCTAACTTC	CASMPGPNF
.	TRBV9	large	TRBJ1-1	TGTGCCAGCAGCGTAGTTAGTAACACTGAAGCTTTCTTT	CASSVVSNTEAFF
.	TRBV5-1	.	TRBJ1-1	TGCGCCAGCAGCTTTGGCGAAGGCAGGGTTAAAGCTGAAGCTTTCTTT	CASSFGEGRVKAEAFF
.	TRBV19	.	TRBJ1-5	TGTGCCAGTAGTCCCAGGGAAGGTCAGCCCCAGCATTTT	CASSPREGQPQHF
.	TRBV28	once	TRBJ1-2	TGTGCCAGCAGTTTATCGGAACAGCTCCAGGCCATTAACTATGGCTACACCTTC	CASSLSEQLQAINYGYTF
.	TRBV27	.	TRBJ1-2	TGTGCCAGCAGTTTTCTTGGTTCGGGGTCTGGCTACACCTTC	CASSFLGSGSGYTF
.	TRBV4-2	.	TRBJ2-7	TGTGCCAGCAGCTCAGGCGACTACGAGCAGTACTTC	CASSSGDYEQYF
TRBD1	TRBV12-5	.	TRBJ1-5	TGTGCTAGTGGTTTGGGGCAGGGGGAGGGTCAGCCCCAGCATTTT	CASGLGQGEGQPQHF
TRBD2	TRBV18	.	TRBJ2-6	TGTGCCAGCTCACCAAACCTCGCACTAGCGGGGAACTCTGGGGCCAACGTCCTGACTTTC	CASSPNLALAGNSGANVLTF
TRBD1	TRBV30	.	TRBJ1-2	TGTGCCTGGAGTCCCGGGACAGACTTAGGCTACACCTTC	CAWSPGTDLGYTF
.	TRBV9	.	TRBJ1-2	TGTGCCAGCAGCGTAGACCGAAGCGAGGGAGGCTACACCTTC	CASSVDRSEGGYTF
.	TRBV18	once	TRBJ2-7	TGTGCCAGCTCACTTTCCAGGGGCCAACTCTCCTACGAGCAGTACTTC	CASSLSRGQLSYEQYF
.	TRBV5-1	.	TRBJ1-1	TGCGCCAGCAGCTTGGGTTACGGGGACACTGAAGCTTTCTTT	CASSLGYGDTEAFF
.	TRBV30	.	TRBJ2-1	TGTGCCTGGAGTTTGAGGGGCTCCTACAATGAGCAGTTCTTC	CAWSLRGSYNEQFF